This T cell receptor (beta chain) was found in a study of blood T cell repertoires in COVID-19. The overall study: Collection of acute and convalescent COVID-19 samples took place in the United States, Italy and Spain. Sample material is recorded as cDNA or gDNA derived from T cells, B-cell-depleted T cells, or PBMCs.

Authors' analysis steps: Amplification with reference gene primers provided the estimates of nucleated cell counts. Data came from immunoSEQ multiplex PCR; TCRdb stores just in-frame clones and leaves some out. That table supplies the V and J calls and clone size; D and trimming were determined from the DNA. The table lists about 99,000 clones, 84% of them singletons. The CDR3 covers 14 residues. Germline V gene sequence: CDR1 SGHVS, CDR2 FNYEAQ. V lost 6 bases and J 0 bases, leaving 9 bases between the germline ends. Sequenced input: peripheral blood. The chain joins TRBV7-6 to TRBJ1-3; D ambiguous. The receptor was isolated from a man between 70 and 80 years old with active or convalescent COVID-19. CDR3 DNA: TGTGCCAGCAGTACACACCGCTCTGGAAACACCATATATTTT. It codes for CASSTHRSGNTIYF. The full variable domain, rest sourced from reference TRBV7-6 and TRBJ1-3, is GAGVSQSPRYKVTKRGQDVALRCDPISGHVSLYWYRQALGQGPEFLTYFNYEAQQDKSGLPNDRFSAERPEGSISTLTIQRTEQRDSAMYRCASSTHRSGNTIYFGEGSWLTVV.